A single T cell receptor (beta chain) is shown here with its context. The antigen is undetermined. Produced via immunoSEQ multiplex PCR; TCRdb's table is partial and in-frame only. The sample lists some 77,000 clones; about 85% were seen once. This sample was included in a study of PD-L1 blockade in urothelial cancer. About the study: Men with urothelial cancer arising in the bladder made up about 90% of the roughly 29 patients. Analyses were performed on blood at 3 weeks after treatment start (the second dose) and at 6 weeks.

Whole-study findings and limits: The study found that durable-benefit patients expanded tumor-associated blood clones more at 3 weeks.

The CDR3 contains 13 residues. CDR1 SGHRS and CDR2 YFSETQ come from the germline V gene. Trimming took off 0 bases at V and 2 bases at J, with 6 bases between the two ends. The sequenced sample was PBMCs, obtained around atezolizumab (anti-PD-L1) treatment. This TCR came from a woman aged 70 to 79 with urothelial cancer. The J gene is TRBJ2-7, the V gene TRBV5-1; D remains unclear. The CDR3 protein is CASSLDGPYEQYF. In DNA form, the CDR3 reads TGCGCCAGCAGCTTGGACGGTCCCTACGAGCAGTACTTC.